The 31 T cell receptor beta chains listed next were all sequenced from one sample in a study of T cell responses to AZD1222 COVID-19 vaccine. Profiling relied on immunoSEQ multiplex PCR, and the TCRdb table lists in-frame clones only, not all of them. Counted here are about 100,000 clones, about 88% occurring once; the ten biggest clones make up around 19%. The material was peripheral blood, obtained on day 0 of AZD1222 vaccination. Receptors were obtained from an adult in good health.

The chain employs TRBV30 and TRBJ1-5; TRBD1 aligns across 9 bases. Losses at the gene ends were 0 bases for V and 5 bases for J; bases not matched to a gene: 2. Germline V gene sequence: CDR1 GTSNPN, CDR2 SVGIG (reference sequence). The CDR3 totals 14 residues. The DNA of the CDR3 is TGTGCCTGGAGTGTAACAGGGGGCGATCAGCCCCAGCATTTT. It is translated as CAWSVTGGDQPQHF.

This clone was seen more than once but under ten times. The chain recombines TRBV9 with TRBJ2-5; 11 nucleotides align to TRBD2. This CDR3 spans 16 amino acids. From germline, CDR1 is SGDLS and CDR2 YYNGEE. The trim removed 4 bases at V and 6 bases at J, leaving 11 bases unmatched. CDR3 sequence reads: CASSPIGTSGKQTQYF. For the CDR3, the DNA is TGTGCCAGCAGCCCCATTGGGACTAGCGGCAAACAGACCCAGTACTTC.

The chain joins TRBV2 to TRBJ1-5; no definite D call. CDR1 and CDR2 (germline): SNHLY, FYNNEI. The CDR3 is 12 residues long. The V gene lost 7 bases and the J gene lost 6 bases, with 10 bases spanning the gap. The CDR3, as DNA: TGTGCCAGCACCTCCATTGGTCAGCCCCAGCATTTT. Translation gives CASTSIGQPQHF.

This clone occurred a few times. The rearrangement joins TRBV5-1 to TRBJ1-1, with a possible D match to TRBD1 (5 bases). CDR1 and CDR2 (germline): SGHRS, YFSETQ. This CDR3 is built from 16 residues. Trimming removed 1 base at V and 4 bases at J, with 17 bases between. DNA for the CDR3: TGCGCCAGCAGCTTGATGCCCCAGGGTATGAGCACTGAAGCTTTCTTT. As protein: CASSLMPQGMSTEAFF.

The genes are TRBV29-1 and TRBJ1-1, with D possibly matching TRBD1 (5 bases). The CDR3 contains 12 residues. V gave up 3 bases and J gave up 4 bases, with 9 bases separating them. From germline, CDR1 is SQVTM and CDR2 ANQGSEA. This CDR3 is CSVDGGTTEAFF. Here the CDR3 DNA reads TGCAGCGTTGATGGAGGGACCACTGAAGCTTTCTTT.

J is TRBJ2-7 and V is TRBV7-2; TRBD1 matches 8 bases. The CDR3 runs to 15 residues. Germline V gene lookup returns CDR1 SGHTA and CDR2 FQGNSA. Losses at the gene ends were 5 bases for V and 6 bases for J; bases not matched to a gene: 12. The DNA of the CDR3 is TGTGCCAGCAGCACGCGACAGGGGCCAAGCGGCGAGCAGTACTTC. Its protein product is CASSTRQGPSGEQYF.

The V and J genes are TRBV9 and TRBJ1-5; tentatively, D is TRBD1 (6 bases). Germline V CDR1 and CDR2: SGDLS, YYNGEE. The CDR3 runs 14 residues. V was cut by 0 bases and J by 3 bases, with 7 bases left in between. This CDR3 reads CASSVGQDNQPQHF. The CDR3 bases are TGTGCCAGCAGCGTAGGACAGGACAATCAGCCCCAGCATTTT.

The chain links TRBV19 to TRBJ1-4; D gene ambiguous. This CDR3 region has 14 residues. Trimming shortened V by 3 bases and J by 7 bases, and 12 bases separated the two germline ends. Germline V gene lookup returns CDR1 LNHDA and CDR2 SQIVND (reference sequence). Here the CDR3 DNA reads TGTGCCAGTAGTATCGGGAGGGAGGGTGAAAAACTGTTTTTT. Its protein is CASSIGREGEKLFF.

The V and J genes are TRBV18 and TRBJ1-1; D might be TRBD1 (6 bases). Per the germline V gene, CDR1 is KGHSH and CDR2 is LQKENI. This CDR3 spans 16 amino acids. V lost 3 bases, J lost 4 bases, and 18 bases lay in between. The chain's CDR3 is CASSPDSLRGGTEAFF. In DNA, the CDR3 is TGTGCCAGCTCACCGGACAGTCTACGTGGCGGCACTGAAGCTTTCTTT.

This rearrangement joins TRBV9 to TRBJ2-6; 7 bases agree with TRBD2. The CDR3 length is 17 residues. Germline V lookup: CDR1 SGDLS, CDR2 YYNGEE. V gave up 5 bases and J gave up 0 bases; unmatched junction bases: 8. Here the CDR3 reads CASSPSGTNSGANVLTF. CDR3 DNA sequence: TGTGCCAGCAGTCCTAGCGGTACTAACTCTGGGGCCAACGTCCTGACTTTC.

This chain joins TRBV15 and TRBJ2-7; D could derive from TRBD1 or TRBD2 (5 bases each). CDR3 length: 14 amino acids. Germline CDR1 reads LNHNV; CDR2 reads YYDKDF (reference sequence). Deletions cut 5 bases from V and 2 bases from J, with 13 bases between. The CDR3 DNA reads TGTGCCACCAGCCCGGAGGTGGGACCCTACGAGCAGTACTTC. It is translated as CATSPEVGPYEQYF. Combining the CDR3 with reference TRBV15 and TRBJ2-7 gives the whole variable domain DAMVIQNPRYQVTQFGKPVTLSCSQTLNHNVMYWYQQKSSQAPKLLFHYYDKDFNNEADTPDNFQSRRPNTSFCFLDIRSPGLGDTAMYLCATSPEVGPYEQYFGPGTRLTVT.

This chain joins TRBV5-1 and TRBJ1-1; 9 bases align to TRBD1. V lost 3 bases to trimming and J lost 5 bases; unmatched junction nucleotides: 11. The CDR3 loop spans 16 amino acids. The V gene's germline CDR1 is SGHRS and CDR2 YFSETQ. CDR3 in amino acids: CASSWDRVGKRTEAFF. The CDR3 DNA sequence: TGCGCCAGCAGCTGGGACAGGGTAGGTAAGAGAACTGAAGCTTTCTTT.

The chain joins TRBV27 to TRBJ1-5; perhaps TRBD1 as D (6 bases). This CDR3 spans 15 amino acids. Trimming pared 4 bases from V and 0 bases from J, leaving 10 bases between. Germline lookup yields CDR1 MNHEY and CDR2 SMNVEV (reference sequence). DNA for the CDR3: TGTGCCAGCAGTTCCGGGACAAATAGCAATCAGCCCCAGCATTTT. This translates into CASSSGTNSNQPQHF.

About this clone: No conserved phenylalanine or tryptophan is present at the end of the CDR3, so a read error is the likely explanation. CDR3 bases: TGTGCCAGCAGTTTAGTGGCGGACAGTAGCTATAATTCACCCCTCCACCTT. Protein product: CASSLVADSSYNSPLHL. The chain has TRBV28 and TRBJ1-6, with D tentatively TRBD1 (6 bases). Germline loops: CDR1 MDHEN, CDR2 SYDVKM. Trimming left V 2 bases short and J 3 bases short, with 14 bases between. This CDR3 comprises 17 residues.

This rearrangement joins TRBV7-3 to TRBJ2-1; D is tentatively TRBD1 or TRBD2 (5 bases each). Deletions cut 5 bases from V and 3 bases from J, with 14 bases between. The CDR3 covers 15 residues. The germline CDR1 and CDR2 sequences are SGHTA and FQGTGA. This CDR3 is CASSLTSGGYNEQFF. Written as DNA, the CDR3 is TGTGCCAGCAGCCTTACTAGTGGGGGCTACAATGAGCAGTTCTTC.

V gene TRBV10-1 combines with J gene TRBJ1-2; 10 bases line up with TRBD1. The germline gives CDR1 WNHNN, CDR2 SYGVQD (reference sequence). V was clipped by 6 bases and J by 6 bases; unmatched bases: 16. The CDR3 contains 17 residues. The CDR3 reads CASSNTRRSGTGDGYTF. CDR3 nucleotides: TGCGCCAGCAGCAACACACGTCGATCCGGGACAGGGGATGGCTACACCTTC.

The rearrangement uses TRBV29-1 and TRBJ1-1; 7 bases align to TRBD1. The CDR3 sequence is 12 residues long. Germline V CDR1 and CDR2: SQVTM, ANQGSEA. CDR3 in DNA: TGCAGTGCCGGGACAGATTCGAATAAAGCTTTCTTT. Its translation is CSAGTDSNKAFF.

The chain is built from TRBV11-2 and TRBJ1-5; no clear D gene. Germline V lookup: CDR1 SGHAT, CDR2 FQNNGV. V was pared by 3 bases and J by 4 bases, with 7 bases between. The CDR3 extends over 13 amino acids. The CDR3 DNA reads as TGTGCCAGCAGCTTCTTTGGGAATCAGCCCCAGCATTTT. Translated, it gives CASSFFGNQPQHF.

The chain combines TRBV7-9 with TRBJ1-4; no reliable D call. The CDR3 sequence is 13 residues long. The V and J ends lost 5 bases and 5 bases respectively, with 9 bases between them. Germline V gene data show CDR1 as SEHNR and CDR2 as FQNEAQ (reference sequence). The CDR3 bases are TGTGCCAGCAGCCCCCGGGAGAATGAAAAACTGTTTTTT. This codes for CASSPRENEKLFF.

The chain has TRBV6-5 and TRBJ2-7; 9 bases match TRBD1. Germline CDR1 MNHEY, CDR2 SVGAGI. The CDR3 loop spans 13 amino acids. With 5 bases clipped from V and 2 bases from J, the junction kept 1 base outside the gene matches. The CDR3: CASSRDRAYEQYF. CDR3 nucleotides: TGTGCCAGCAGTAGGGACAGGGCCTACGAGCAGTACTTC.

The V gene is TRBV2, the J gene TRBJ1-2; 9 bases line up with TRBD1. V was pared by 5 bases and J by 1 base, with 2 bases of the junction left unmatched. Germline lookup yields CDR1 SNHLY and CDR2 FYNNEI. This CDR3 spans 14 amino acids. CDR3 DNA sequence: TGTGCCAGCAGTACGGACAGGGGTAACTATGGCTACACCTTC. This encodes CASSTDRGNYGYTF.

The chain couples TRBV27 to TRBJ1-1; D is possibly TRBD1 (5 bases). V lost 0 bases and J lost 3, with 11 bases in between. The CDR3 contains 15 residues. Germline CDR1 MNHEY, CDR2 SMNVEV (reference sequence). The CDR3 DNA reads TGTGCCAGCAGTTTATCGGGGAGGGGTGACACTGAAGCTTTCTTT. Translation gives CASSLSGRGDTEAFF.

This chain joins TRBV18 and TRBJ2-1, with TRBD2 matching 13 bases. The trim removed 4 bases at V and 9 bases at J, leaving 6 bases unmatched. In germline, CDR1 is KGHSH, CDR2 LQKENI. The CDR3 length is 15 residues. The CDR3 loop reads CASSQVTSGGREQFF. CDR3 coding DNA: TGTGCCAGCTCACAAGTGACTAGCGGGGGGCGTGAGCAGTTCTTC.

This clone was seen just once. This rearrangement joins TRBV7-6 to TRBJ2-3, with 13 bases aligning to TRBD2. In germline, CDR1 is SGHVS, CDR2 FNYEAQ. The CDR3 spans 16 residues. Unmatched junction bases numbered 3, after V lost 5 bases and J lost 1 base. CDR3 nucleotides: TGTGCCAGCAGCCCCGGACTAGCGGGGGGCACAGATACGCAGTATTTT. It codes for CASSPGLAGGTDTQYF. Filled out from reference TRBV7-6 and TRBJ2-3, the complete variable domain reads GAGVSQSPRYKVTKRGQDVALRCDPISGHVSLYWYRQALGQGPEFLTYFNYEAQQDKSGLPNDRFSAERPEGSISTLTIQRTEQRDSAMYRCASSPGLAGGTDTQYFGPGTRLTVL.

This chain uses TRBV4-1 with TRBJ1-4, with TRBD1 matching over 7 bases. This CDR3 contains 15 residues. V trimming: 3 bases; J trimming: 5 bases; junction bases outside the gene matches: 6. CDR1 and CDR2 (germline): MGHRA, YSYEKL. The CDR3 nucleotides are TGCGCCAGCAGCCAGGCCTCGGGACAGAATGAAAAACTGTTTTTT. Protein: CASSQASGQNEKLFF.

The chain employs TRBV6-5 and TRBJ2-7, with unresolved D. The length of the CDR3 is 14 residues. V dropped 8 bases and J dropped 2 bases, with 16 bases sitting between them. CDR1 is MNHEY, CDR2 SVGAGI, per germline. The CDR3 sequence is CASRSSGDAYEQYF. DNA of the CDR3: TGTGCCAGCCGCAGTAGTGGGGATGCCTACGAGCAGTACTTC.

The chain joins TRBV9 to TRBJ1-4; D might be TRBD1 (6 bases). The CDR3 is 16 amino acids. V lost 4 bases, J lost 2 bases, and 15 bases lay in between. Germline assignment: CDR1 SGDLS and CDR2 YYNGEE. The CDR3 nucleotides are TGTGCCAGCAGCCCAAGGGACAATCCCACTAATGAAAAACTGTTTTTT. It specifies CASSPRDNPTNEKLFF.

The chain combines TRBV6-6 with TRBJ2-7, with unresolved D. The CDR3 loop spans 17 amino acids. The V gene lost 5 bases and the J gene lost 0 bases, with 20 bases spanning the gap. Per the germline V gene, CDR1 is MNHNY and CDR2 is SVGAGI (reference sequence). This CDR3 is CASSPKYLSSGSYEQYF. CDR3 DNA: TGTGCCAGCAGTCCTAAATACCTATCGTCCGGCTCCTACGAGCAGTACTTC.

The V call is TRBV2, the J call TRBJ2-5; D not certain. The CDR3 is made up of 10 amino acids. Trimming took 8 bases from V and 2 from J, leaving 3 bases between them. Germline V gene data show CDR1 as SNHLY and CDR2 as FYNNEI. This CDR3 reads CASLQETQYF. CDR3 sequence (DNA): TGTGCCAGCTTGCAAGAGACCCAGTACTTC. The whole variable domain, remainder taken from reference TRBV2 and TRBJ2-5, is EPEVTQTPSHQVTQMGQEVILRCVPISNHLYFYWYRQILGQKVEFLVSFYNNEISEKSEIFDDQFSVERPDGSNFTLKIRSTKLEDSAMYFCASLQETQYFGPGTRLLVL.

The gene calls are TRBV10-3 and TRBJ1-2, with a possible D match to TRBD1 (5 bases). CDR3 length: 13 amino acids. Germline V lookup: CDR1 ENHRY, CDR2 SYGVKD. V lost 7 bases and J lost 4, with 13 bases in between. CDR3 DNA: TGTGCCATCACTAACGACAGATCCTATGGCTACACCTTC. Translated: CAITNDRSYGYTF.

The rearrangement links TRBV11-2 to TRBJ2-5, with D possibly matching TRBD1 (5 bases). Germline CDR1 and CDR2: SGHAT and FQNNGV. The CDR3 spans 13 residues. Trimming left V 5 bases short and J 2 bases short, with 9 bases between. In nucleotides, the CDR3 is TGTGCCAGCAGCCCAGGGCATCAAGAGACCCAGTACTTC. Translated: CASSPGHQETQYF.